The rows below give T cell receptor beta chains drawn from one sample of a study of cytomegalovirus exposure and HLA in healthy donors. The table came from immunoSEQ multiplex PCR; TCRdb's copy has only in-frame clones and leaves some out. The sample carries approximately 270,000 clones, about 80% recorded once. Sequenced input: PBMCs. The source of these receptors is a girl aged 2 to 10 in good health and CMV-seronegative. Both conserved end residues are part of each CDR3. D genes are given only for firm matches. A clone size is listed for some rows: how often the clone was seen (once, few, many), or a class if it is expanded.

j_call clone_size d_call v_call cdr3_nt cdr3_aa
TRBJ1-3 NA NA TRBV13 TGTGCCAGCAGCTTAAGGGGGATACAGGGTTACACCATATATTTT CASSLRGIQGYTIYF
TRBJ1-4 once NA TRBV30 TGTGCCTGGAGTGGGAGCGATGCGGAAAAACTGTTTTTT CAWSGSDAEKLFF
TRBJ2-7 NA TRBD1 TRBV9 TGTGCCAGCAGCGGGACAGGGGCCTACGAGCAGTACTTC CASSGTGAYEQYF
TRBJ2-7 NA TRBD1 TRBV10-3 TGTGCCATCAGCTATGGACAGGGGTCAACCTACGAGCAGTACTTC CAISYGQGSTYEQYF
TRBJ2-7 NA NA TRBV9 TGTGCCAGCAGCGCGCAGGACAGTACTTACGAGCAGTACTTC CASSAQDSTYEQYF
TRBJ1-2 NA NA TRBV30 TGTGCCTGGAGACTACACGGGGGAAACTATGGCTACACCTTC CAWRLHGGNYGYTF
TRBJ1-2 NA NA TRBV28 TGTGCCAGCTGTTTCAAACTAAACGGGGTATATGGCTACACCTTC CASCFKLNGVYGYTF
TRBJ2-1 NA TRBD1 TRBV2 TGTGCCAGCGACAGGGGCGATGAGCAGTTCTTC CASDRGDEQFF
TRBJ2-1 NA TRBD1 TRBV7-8 TGTGCCAGCAGCCCCAGGGGGAAACGCAATGAGCAGTTCTTC CASSPRGKRNEQFF
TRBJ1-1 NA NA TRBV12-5 TGTGCTAGTGGACGACACAGAAATGAAGCTTTCTTT CASGRHRNEAFF
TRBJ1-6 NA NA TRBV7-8 TGTGCCAGCAGCTCGCATCCGAGCTCCTATAATTCACCCCTCCACTTT CASSSHPSSYNSPLHF
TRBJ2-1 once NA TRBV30 TGTGCCTGGAGTGCTTCCGATGAGCAGTTCTTC CAWSASDEQFF
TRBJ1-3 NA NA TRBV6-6 TGTGCCAGCAGGCGAAGAACGAGCTCTGGAGACACCATATATTTT CASRRRTSSGDTIYF
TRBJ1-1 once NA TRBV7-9 TGTGCCAGCAGCGCCCAGGGCGCTGAAGCTTTCTTT CASSAQGAEAFF
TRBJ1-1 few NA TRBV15 TGTGCCACCAGCAGAGCGGGGGATCTCGCTGAAGCTTTCTTT CATSRAGDLAEAFF
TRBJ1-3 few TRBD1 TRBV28 TGTGCCAGCAGTTTTGGGACAGGCGAGGCTGGAAACACCATATATTTT CASSFGTGEAGNTIYF
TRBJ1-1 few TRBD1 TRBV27 TGTGCCAGCAGCCAATTTTGGACAGGGGTAAGCACTGAAGCTTTCTTT CASSQFWTGVSTEAFF
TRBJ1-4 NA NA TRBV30 TGTGCCTGGAGTGTCTTGGCGGCTCCCAATGAAAAACTGTTTTTT CAWSVLAAPNEKLFF
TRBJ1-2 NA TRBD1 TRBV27 TGTGCCAGCAGCTGGGGAACAGGGGATAACTATGGCTACACCTTC CASSWGTGDNYGYTF
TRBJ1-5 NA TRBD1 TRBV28 TGTGCCAGCAGTCCGGGGACAGGGCTGGGTCAGCCCCAGCATTTT CASSPGTGLGQPQHF
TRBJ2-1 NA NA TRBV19 TGTGCCAGTAGTGGGCGGGAAGAGCAGTTCTTC CASSGREEQFF
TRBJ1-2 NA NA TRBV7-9 TGTGCCAGCAGCTTAAACTCGTCAGGGGCGGATGGCTACACCTTC CASSLNSSGADGYTF
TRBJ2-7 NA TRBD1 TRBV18 TGTGCCAGCTCACCACCAGGACAGGGCTCCTACGAGCAGTACTTC CASSPPGQGSYEQYF
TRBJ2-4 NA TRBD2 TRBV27 TGTGCCAGCAAGACGGGACTAGCGGGAGGGTTTTTAGCCAAAAACATTCAGTACTTC CASKTGLAGGFLAKNIQYF
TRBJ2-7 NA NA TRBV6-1 TGTGCCAGCAGTGAATCCCCTCAGTCCTACGAGCAGTACTTC CASSESPQSYEQYF
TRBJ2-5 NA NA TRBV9 TGTGCCAGCAGCGTTTCCGGCAGGGATTTAATAATTGAGACCCAGTACTTC CASSVSGRDLIIETQYF
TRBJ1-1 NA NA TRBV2 TGTGCCAGCCGACAGGTTGGGTCTATTTTCTTT CASRQVGSIFF
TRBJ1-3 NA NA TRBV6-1 TGTGCCAGCCGCAAAGGGGTAAACACCATATATTTT CASRKGVNTIYF
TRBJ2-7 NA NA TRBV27 TGTGCCAGCATTTCAAGTGGCGGGACCGGGAACGAGCAGTACTTC CASISSGGTGNEQYF
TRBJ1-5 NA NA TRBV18 TGTGCCAGCTCACCAGGTTGGGCCAGCAATCAGCCCCAGCATTTT CASSPGWASNQPQHF
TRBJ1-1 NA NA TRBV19 TGTGCCAGTAGCCCTCGTACAGGGAACACTGAAGCTTTCTTT CASSPRTGNTEAFF
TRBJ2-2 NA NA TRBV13 TGTGCCAGCAGCTTAGCACAGAACACCGGGGAGCTGTTTTTT CASSLAQNTGELFF
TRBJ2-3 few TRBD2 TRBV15 TGTGCCACCAGCAGAGATCGAAGCGGGAGATGGACAGATACGCAGTATTTT CATSRDRSGRWTDTQYF
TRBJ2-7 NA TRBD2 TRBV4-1 TGCGCCAGCAGCCCAAGAACCGCTAGCGGCCGCTACGAGCAGTACTTC CASSPRTASGRYEQYF
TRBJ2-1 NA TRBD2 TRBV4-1 TGCGCCAGCAGCCGGGGACTAGCATCTTACGATGAGCAGTTCTTC CASSRGLASYDEQFF
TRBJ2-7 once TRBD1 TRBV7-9 TGTGCCAGCAGTACCAGGGGGCCCGAGCTAGCACTAACTACCTACGAGCAGTACTTC CASSTRGPELALTTYEQYF
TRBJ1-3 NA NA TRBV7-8 TGTGCCAGCAGCTTAGTTGGGCGTGGAAACACCATATATTTT CASSLVGRGNTIYF
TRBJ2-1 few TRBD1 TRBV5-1 TGCGCCAGCAGCCTTCGACCGGACAGGGTATACAATGAGCAGTTCTTC CASSLRPDRVYNEQFF